The rows below give T cell receptor beta chains drawn from one sample of a study of blood T cell repertoires in COVID-19. Only in-frame clones appear in the TCRdb table, and some are missing; sequencing was by immunoSEQ multiplex PCR. The table shows a few hundred thousand clones, with more than 75% occurring only once. Sequences were obtained from peripheral blood. These receptors came from a woman aged 25 to 45 who had recovered from COVID-19. Each CDR3 is given with its conserved first and last residue. D genes are given only for firm matches. Some rows have no size entry. The others give once, few or many, or a class for an expanded clone.

V gene: TRBV6-4; CDR3 length: 14; J gene: TRBJ2-2; D gene: NA; clone size: once; CDR3 DNA: TGTGCCAGCAGTGACGGGACTGACACCGGGGAGCTGTTTTTT; CDR3 protein: CASSDGTDTGELFF
V gene: TRBV7-2; CDR3 length: 16; J gene: TRBJ2-2; D gene: NA; clone size: NA; CDR3 DNA: TGTGCCAGCAGCCCGGGGCTAGCGATAAACACCGGGGAGCTGTTTTTT; CDR3 protein: CASSPGLAINTGELFF
V gene: TRBV4-1; CDR3 length: 17; J gene: TRBJ2-2; D gene: TRBD1; clone size: NA; CDR3 DNA: TGCGCCAGCAGCCTGCCAGGGACAGGGAGGAACACCGGGGAGCTGTTTTTT; CDR3 protein: CASSLPGTGRNTGELFF
V gene: TRBV4-1; CDR3 length: 14; J gene: TRBJ1-5; D gene: TRBD1; clone size: few; CDR3 DNA: TGCGCCAGCAGTCCGACAGGGAACAATCAGCCCCAGCATTTT; CDR3 protein: CASSPTGNNQPQHF
V gene: TRBV10-3; CDR3 length: 16; J gene: TRBJ2-7; D gene: TRBD1; clone size: NA; CDR3 DNA: TGTGCCATCAGTGACTCAGACAGGGACCCCTCGGGCGAGCAGTACTTC; CDR3 protein: CAISDSDRDPSGEQYF
V gene: TRBV19; CDR3 length: 20; J gene: TRBJ2-1; D gene: NA; clone size: NA; CDR3 DNA: TGTGCCAGTAGTATCACCTTGAGGGGGATCGGACCTAGCCCCTACAATGAGCAGTTCTTC; CDR3 protein: CASSITLRGIGPSPYNEQFF
V gene: TRBV3-1/TRBV3-2; CDR3 length: 18; J gene: TRBJ1-1; D gene: TRBD1; clone size: once; CDR3 DNA: TGTGCCAGCAGCCCCCGACGACAGGGTGACCGCCCGAACACTGAAGCTTTCTTT; CDR3 protein: CASSPRRQGDRPNTEAFF
V gene: TRBV4-1; CDR3 length: 15; J gene: TRBJ2-3; D gene: NA; clone size: NA; CDR3 DNA: TGCGCCAGCAGCCAGGGGCAGGTTGGCACAGATACGCAGTATTTT; CDR3 protein: CASSQGQVGTDTQYF
V gene: TRBV11-3; CDR3 length: 15; J gene: TRBJ2-5; D gene: NA; clone size: NA; CDR3 DNA: TGTGCCAGCAGCTTGCGGGGCTCATGGGGGGAGACCCAGTACTTC; CDR3 protein: CASSLRGSWGETQYF
V gene: TRBV6-1; CDR3 length: 13; J gene: TRBJ1-6; D gene: NA; clone size: NA; CDR3 DNA: TGTGCCAGCAGTGAGGGCAGAGATTCACCCCTCCACTTT; CDR3 protein: CASSEGRDSPLHF
V gene: TRBV27; CDR3 length: 13; J gene: TRBJ1-1; D gene: TRBD1; clone size: NA; CDR3 DNA: TGTGCCAGCGGGGACAGGGGGAACACTGAAGCTTTCTTT; CDR3 protein: CASGDRGNTEAFF
V gene: TRBV4-1; CDR3 length: 18; J gene: TRBJ2-1; D gene: TRBD1; clone size: NA; CDR3 DNA: TGCGCCAGCAGCCACGGTCGGACAGGGCGAACCTCCTACAATGAGCAGTTCTTC; CDR3 protein: CASSHGRTGRTSYNEQFF
V gene: TRBV3-1/TRBV3-2; CDR3 length: 17; J gene: TRBJ2-5; D gene: TRBD2; clone size: NA; CDR3 DNA: TGTGCCAGCAGCCCGGGACTAGCGGGAGGGCCCTGGGAGACCCAGTACTTC; CDR3 protein: CASSPGLAGGPWETQYF
V gene: TRBV5-5; CDR3 length: 14; J gene: TRBJ2-4; D gene: TRBD1; clone size: NA; CDR3 DNA: TGTGCCAGCAGCGTAGACAGGGGGGAAAACATTCAGTACTTC; CDR3 protein: CASSVDRGENIQYF
V gene: TRBV10-3; CDR3 length: 14; J gene: TRBJ1-2; D gene: TRBD1; clone size: NA; CDR3 DNA: TGTGCCATCAGTGAGTCTACAGGGGAATATGGCTACACCTTC; CDR3 protein: CAISESTGEYGYTF
V gene: TRBV4-3; CDR3 length: 15; J gene: TRBJ1-1; D gene: NA; clone size: few; CDR3 DNA: TGCGCCAGCAGCCAAGCCGCCACAGAGGGCACTGAAGCTTTCTTT; CDR3 protein: CASSQAATEGTEAFF
V gene: TRBV6-6; CDR3 length: 11; J gene: TRBJ2-5; D gene: NA; clone size: NA; CDR3 DNA: TGTGCCAGCGTCGCACGGGAGACCCAGTACTTC; CDR3 protein: CASVARETQYF
V gene: TRBV4-1; CDR3 length: 16; J gene: TRBJ1-5; D gene: NA; clone size: NA; CDR3 DNA: TGCGCCAGCAGCCAGACTCAGGGTTACCCCAATCAGCCCCAGCATTTT; CDR3 protein: CASSQTQGYPNQPQHF
V gene: TRBV9; CDR3 length: 16; J gene: TRBJ1-6; D gene: TRBD1; clone size: NA; CDR3 DNA: TGTGCCAGCAGCGTAGGAAGGGGACAGGGGGGTTCACCCCTCCACTTT; CDR3 protein: CASSVGRGQGGSPLHF
V gene: TRBV3-1/TRBV3-2; CDR3 length: 14; J gene: TRBJ2-1; D gene: TRBD2; clone size: NA; CDR3 DNA: TGTGCCAGCAGCCTAGCGGGGGCCTACAATGAGCAGTTCTTC; CDR3 protein: CASSLAGAYNEQFF
V gene: TRBV28; CDR3 length: 8; J gene: TRBJ1-2; D gene: NA; clone size: NA; CDR3 DNA: TGTGCCACGTCGGGCTACACCTTC; CDR3 protein: CATSGYTF
V gene: TRBV2; CDR3 length: 13; J gene: TRBJ2-5; D gene: NA; clone size: NA; CDR3 DNA: TGTGCCAGCAGTGAGAGGCAGCAAGAGACCCAGTACTTC; CDR3 protein: CASSERQQETQYF
V gene: TRBV9; CDR3 length: 14; J gene: TRBJ2-7; D gene: NA; clone size: NA; CDR3 DNA: TGTGCCAGCAGCGCAGAGGACAGAGAGGACGAGCAGTACTTC; CDR3 protein: CASSAEDREDEQYF
V gene: TRBV7-9; CDR3 length: 12; J gene: TRBJ2-1; D gene: NA; clone size: NA; CDR3 DNA: TGTGCCAGCAGGGAGGGAAACAATGAGCAGTTCTTC; CDR3 protein: CASREGNNEQFF
V gene: TRBV2; CDR3 length: 14; J gene: TRBJ2-7; D gene: NA; clone size: NA; CDR3 DNA: TGTGCCAGCAAACAGGCGATTCTCTCCTACGAGCAGTACTTC; CDR3 protein: CASKQAILSYEQYF
V gene: TRBV3-1/TRBV3-2; CDR3 length: 13; J gene: TRBJ1-2; D gene: NA; clone size: NA; CDR3 DNA: TGTGCCAGCAGCAGTAGACAGGACTATGGCTACACCTTC; CDR3 protein: CASSSRQDYGYTF
V gene: TRBV2; CDR3 length: 15; J gene: TRBJ2-7; D gene: TRBD2; clone size: NA; CDR3 DNA: TGTGCCAGCAGTATTAGTAGCGGGCGAGAGGCCGAGCAGTACTTC; CDR3 protein: CASSISSGREAEQYF
V gene: TRBV29-1; CDR3 length: 12; J gene: TRBJ1-1; D gene: NA; clone size: NA; CDR3 DNA: TGCAGCGTGGACAGAGGTCCCACTGAAGCTTTCTTT; CDR3 protein: CSVDRGPTEAFF
V gene: TRBV19; CDR3 length: 13; J gene: TRBJ1-5; D gene: NA; clone size: NA; CDR3 DNA: TGTGCCAGTAGTTTCCCGGGCAATCAGCCCCAGCATTTT; CDR3 protein: CASSFPGNQPQHF
V gene: TRBV6-5; CDR3 length: 12; J gene: TRBJ1-1; D gene: NA; clone size: NA; CDR3 DNA: TGTGCCAGCAGCATAGGGGCCACTGAAGCTTTCTTT; CDR3 protein: CASSIGATEAFF
V gene: TRBV13; CDR3 length: 15; J gene: TRBJ2-7; D gene: TRBD1; clone size: NA; CDR3 DNA: TGTGCCAGCAGCTACCGCAGGGGGTACCCCTACGAGCAGTACTTC; CDR3 protein: CASSYRRGYPYEQYF
V gene: TRBV6-6; CDR3 length: 18; J gene: TRBJ2-6; D gene: NA; clone size: NA; CDR3 DNA: TGTGCCAGCAGTCCGGGACTTCCTCGACCGGCTGGGGCCAACGTCCTGACTTTC; CDR3 protein: CASSPGLPRPAGANVLTF
V gene: TRBV5-6; CDR3 length: 15; J gene: TRBJ1-6; D gene: TRBD1; clone size: few; CDR3 DNA: TGTGCCAGCAGCCGGGGGACAGACTATAATTCACCCCTCCACTTT; CDR3 protein: CASSRGTDYNSPLHF
V gene: TRBV4-1; CDR3 length: 15; J gene: TRBJ2-7; D gene: TRBD1; clone size: once; CDR3 DNA: TGCGCCAGCAGCCAAGGTAGACAGGGGGCCTACGAGCAGTACTTC; CDR3 protein: CASSQGRQGAYEQYF
V gene: TRBV6-5; CDR3 length: 12; J gene: TRBJ1-1; D gene: NA; clone size: NA; CDR3 DNA: TGTGCCAGCAGTTTCGGGGGTGCGCAGGCTTTCTTT; CDR3 protein: CASSFGGAQAFF
V gene: TRBV19; CDR3 length: 14; J gene: TRBJ1-2; D gene: NA; clone size: NA; CDR3 DNA: TGTGCCAGTAGGCCACGGACAGCTAACTATGGCTACACCTTC; CDR3 protein: CASRPRTANYGYTF
V gene: TRBV11-2; CDR3 length: 15; J gene: TRBJ2-3; D gene: NA; clone size: NA; CDR3 DNA: TGTGCCAGCAGCTTCAGTGGTGCTAGCACAGATACGCAGTATTTT; CDR3 protein: CASSFSGASTDTQYF
V gene: TRBV19; CDR3 length: 14; J gene: TRBJ1-6; D gene: NA; clone size: once; CDR3 DNA: TGTGCCAGTAGTATGACAGGTCACGAGTCACCCCTCCACTTT; CDR3 protein: CASSMTGHESPLHF
V gene: TRBV7-2; CDR3 length: 17; J gene: TRBJ2-7; D gene: TRBD1; clone size: NA; CDR3 DNA: TGTGCCAGCAGCCTAGGTGGGGGACAGATACTAGCCTACGAGCAGTACTTC; CDR3 protein: CASSLGGGQILAYEQYF
V gene: TRBV19; CDR3 length: 14; J gene: TRBJ1-2; D gene: TRBD1; clone size: NA; CDR3 DNA: TGTGCCAGTAGTATATGGGACAGGGACTATGGCTACACCTTC; CDR3 protein: CASSIWDRDYGYTF
V gene: TRBV18; CDR3 length: 15; J gene: TRBJ1-1; D gene: TRBD1; clone size: NA; CDR3 DNA: TGTGCCAGCTCACCATACGGGACAGGGATTAATGAAGCTTTCTTT; CDR3 protein: CASSPYGTGINEAFF
V gene: TRBV28; CDR3 length: 18; J gene: TRBJ2-3; D gene: NA; clone size: NA; CDR3 DNA: TGTGCCAGCAGTCCCCCCCGGCAAGGGAGGACTAGCACAGATACGCAGTATTTT; CDR3 protein: CASSPPRQGRTSTDTQYF
V gene: TRBV7-8; CDR3 length: 15; J gene: TRBJ1-2; D gene: TRBD1; clone size: NA; CDR3 DNA: TGTGCCAGCAGCTTACACAGGGGGCTGGAGTATGGCTACACCTTC; CDR3 protein: CASSLHRGLEYGYTF
V gene: TRBV7-2; CDR3 length: 14; J gene: TRBJ1-5; D gene: NA; clone size: NA; CDR3 DNA: TGTGCCAGCAGCTTAGCCGGGGACTATCAGCCCCAGCATTTT; CDR3 protein: CASSLAGDYQPQHF
V gene: TRBV28; CDR3 length: 15; J gene: TRBJ1-1; D gene: NA; clone size: NA; CDR3 DNA: TGTGCCAGCAGCGATCCGGGACATCCTTACACTGAAGCTTTCTTT; CDR3 protein: CASSDPGHPYTEAFF
V gene: TRBV7-3; CDR3 length: 14; J gene: TRBJ2-7; D gene: NA; clone size: NA; CDR3 DNA: TGTGCCAGCAGCTCAGGGCCCACTACGGGCGAGCAGTACTTC; CDR3 protein: CASSSGPTTGEQYF
V gene: TRBV5-1; CDR3 length: 14; J gene: TRBJ1-1; D gene: NA; clone size: NA; CDR3 DNA: TGCGCCAGCAGATTGACACCGGAGGACACTGAAGCTTTCTTT; CDR3 protein: CASRLTPEDTEAFF
V gene: TRBV6-6; CDR3 length: 16; J gene: TRBJ2-7; D gene: TRBD2; clone size: NA; CDR3 DNA: TGTGCCAGCAGTCCCGAATCTAGCGGGGGTACCTACGAGCAGTACTTC; CDR3 protein: CASSPESSGGTYEQYF
V gene: TRBV27; CDR3 length: 14; J gene: TRBJ2-1; D gene: NA; clone size: once; CDR3 DNA: TGTGCCAGCAGGGACTTCTTTATCCACAATGAGCAGTTCTTC; CDR3 protein: CASRDFFIHNEQFF
V gene: TRBV23-1; CDR3 length: 10; J gene: TRBJ1-1; D gene: NA; clone size: NA; CDR3 DNA: TGCGCCAGACGGGACACTGAAGCTTTCTTT; CDR3 protein: CARRDTEAFF
V gene: TRBV5-1; CDR3 length: 16; J gene: TRBJ1-1; D gene: NA; clone size: NA; CDR3 DNA: TGCGCCAGCAGCTTGAGGGGAGCAGGGGACATCACTGAAGCTTTCTTT; CDR3 protein: CASSLRGAGDITEAFF
V gene: TRBV4-1; CDR3 length: 16; J gene: TRBJ2-7; D gene: TRBD1; clone size: NA; CDR3 DNA: TGCGCCAGCAGCCAATTCCCAGGGACAGGGGCGTACGAGCAGTACTTC; CDR3 protein: CASSQFPGTGAYEQYF
V gene: TRBV5-1; CDR3 length: 15; J gene: TRBJ2-5; D gene: NA; clone size: once; CDR3 DNA: TGCGCCAGCAGCCAAGCCACAGTTTACCAAGAGACCCAGTACTTC; CDR3 protein: CASSQATVYQETQYF
V gene: TRBV5-6; CDR3 length: 14; J gene: TRBJ1-4; D gene: TRBD1; clone size: NA; CDR3 DNA: TGTGCCAGCAGCCCGGGGACAGGGCATGAAAAACTGTTTTTT; CDR3 protein: CASSPGTGHEKLFF
V gene: TRBV11-3; CDR3 length: 17; J gene: TRBJ2-2; D gene: NA; clone size: NA; CDR3 DNA: TGTGCCAGCAGCCCGGGGGGCTGGGGGCCGGACACCGGGGAGCTGTTTTTT; CDR3 protein: CASSPGGWGPDTGELFF
V gene: TRBV18; CDR3 length: 15; J gene: TRBJ1-6; D gene: TRBD1; clone size: NA; CDR3 DNA: TGTGCCAGCTCACCCCAGACAGGGCACAATTCACCCCTCCACTTT; CDR3 protein: CASSPQTGHNSPLHF
V gene: TRBV10-3; CDR3 length: 14; J gene: TRBJ2-7; D gene: NA; clone size: NA; CDR3 DNA: TGTGCCATCAGTGAGTTGGGCAGGGTCTACGAGCAGTACTTC; CDR3 protein: CAISELGRVYEQYF
V gene: TRBV24-1; CDR3 length: 14; J gene: TRBJ2-7; D gene: TRBD1; clone size: NA; CDR3 DNA: TGTGCCACCAGTGACCCAGGACAGGGTTCCGAGCAGTACTTC; CDR3 protein: CATSDPGQGSEQYF
V gene: TRBV5-6; CDR3 length: 15; J gene: TRBJ1-2; D gene: TRBD1; clone size: NA; CDR3 DNA: TGTGCCAGCAGCGCCCGACAGGGCGCGTACTATGGCTACACCTTC; CDR3 protein: CASSARQGAYYGYTF